Shown below are 30 T cell receptor beta chains from a single sample sequenced in a study of blood T cell repertoires in COVID-19. Assay used: immunoSEQ multiplex PCR; TCRdb lists only in-frame clones, some missing. This table has over 150,000 clones, roughly 89% appearing once. Source material: peripheral blood. These receptors originate from a woman aged 70 to 79 with COVID-19, enrolled during active disease.

This chain connects TRBV4-2 to TRBJ2-7; D might be TRBD2 (6 bases). Germline CDR1 reads LGHNA; CDR2 reads YNFKEQ. CDR3 length: 13 amino acids. Deletions cut 3 bases from V and 0 bases from J, with 6 bases between. The CDR3 coding sequence is TGTGCCAGCAGCCAGGGACTCTCCTACGAGCAGTACTTC. Its translation: CASSQGLSYEQYF.

V and J are TRBV7-9 and TRBJ1-2, with a tentative D call TRBD1 (6 bases). Per germline, CDR1 SEHNR and CDR2 FQNEAQ (reference sequence). Trimming shortened V by 5 bases and J by 3 bases, and 16 bases separated the two germline ends. This CDR3 contains 15 residues. The CDR3 bases are TGTGCCAGCAGCCCCGGGGATCAGGGGCACTATGGCTACACCTTC. It codes for CASSPGDQGHYGYTF.

The rearrangement joins TRBV2 to TRBJ2-1; D possibly corresponds to TRBD2 (6 bases). There are 15 residues in the CDR3. Per germline, CDR1 SNHLY and CDR2 FYNNEI. With 2 bases removed from V and 2 bases from J, the gap between germline ends came to 10 bases. The DNA for the CDR3 is TGTGCCAGCAGTGAATTGTGGGGGGCCTACAATGAGCAGTTCTTC. Its translation: CASSELWGAYNEQFF.

The chain links TRBV7-2 to TRBJ1-5, with a possible D match to TRBD1 (5 bases). CDR1 and CDR2 (germline): SGHTA, FQGNSA. V was pared by 2 bases and J by 6 bases, with 17 bases between. CDR3 size: 16 residues. CDR3: CASSLLGQGGFQPQHF. CDR3 nucleotides: TGTGCCAGCAGCTTACTTGGGCAGGGTGGATTTCAGCCCCAGCATTTT.

This chain joins TRBV27 and TRBJ2-2, with D perhaps TRBD1 (7 bases). Trimming left V 6 bases short and J 3 bases short, with 23 bases between. CDR1 is MNHEY and CDR2 is SMNVEV in the germline V gene (reference sequence). The CDR3 totals 18 residues. The CDR3 region is CASSLRGAGTDYTGELFF. The CDR3 region has the DNA TGTGCCAGCAGCCTGAGGGGGGCAGGGACAGATTACACCGGGGAGCTGTTTTTT.

About this clone: The sample holds other DNA sequences that translate to the same CDR3. CDR3 residues: CASSLAREGTDTQYF. The CDR3 DNA sequence: TGTGCCAGCAGCTTGGCAAGGGAGGGCACAGATACGCAGTATTTT. The chain recombines TRBV5-4 with TRBJ2-3; perhaps TRBD2 as D (6 bases). The CDR3 has 15 residues. The V and J ends lost 0 bases and 1 base respectively, with 9 bases between them. Germline CDR1 SGHNT, CDR2 YYREEE (reference sequence).

The J gene is TRBJ2-6, the V gene TRBV11-1; D is unclear. Germline-derived CDR1 and CDR2 are SGHAT and FQDESV (reference sequence). Trimming took 5 bases from V and 0 from J, leaving 8 bases between them. This CDR3 has 15 residues. CDR3 residues: CASSLMRSGANVLTF. The CDR3 bases are TGTGCCAGCAGCCTCATGCGCTCTGGGGCCAACGTCCTGACTTTC.

The V call is TRBV27, the J call TRBJ1-2; 9 positions agree with TRBD1. Trimming at V came to 5 bases and at J to 5 bases, leaving 12 bases not matched to a gene. This CDR3 region has 16 residues. Germline V gives CDR1 MNHEY, CDR2 SMNVEV (reference sequence). CDR3 amino acids: CASSSGTGRLWYGYTF. The CDR3 nucleotides are TGTGCCAGCAGTAGCGGGACAGGGAGGCTGTGGTATGGCTACACCTTC.

CDR3 region: CASRRGQENSPLHF. In DNA form, the CDR3 reads TGTGCCAGTAGGCGGGGACAGGAGAATTCACCCCTCCACTTT. This chain joins TRBV19 and TRBJ1-6; 8 bases are a match to TRBD1. Germline V gene sequence: CDR1 LNHDA, CDR2 SQIVND (reference sequence). The CDR3 loop spans 14 amino acids. The V and J ends lost 6 bases and 7 bases, in that order; junction bases with no gene match: 5.

The chain recombines TRBV14 with TRBJ2-3; D might be TRBD1 (5 bases). V lost 0 bases to trimming and J lost 8 bases, with 9 bases between them. Germline V CDR1 and CDR2: SGHDN, FVKESK. The CDR3 length is 13 residues. CDR3 in amino acids: CASSQDPGLTQYF. CDR3 bases: TGTGCCAGCAGCCAAGATCCAGGGCTTACGCAGTATTTT.

The V call is TRBV30, the J call TRBJ2-2; D is undetermined. Germline values: CDR1 GTSNPN, CDR2 SVGIG (reference sequence). This CDR3 comprises 13 residues. V lost 0 bases, J lost 7 bases, and 9 bases lay in between. As DNA, the CDR3 is TGTGCCTGGAGTGTACATAATGGCGGGGAGCTGTTTTTT. Translating it yields CAWSVHNGGELFF.

This chain links TRBV6-5 with TRBJ1-2; tentatively, D is TRBD1 (6 bases). CDR1 MNHEY and CDR2 SVGAGI come from the germline V gene. The CDR3 has 13 amino acids. The V end lost 4 bases, the J end lost 8 bases, and 14 bases lay between the germline ends. CDR3 nucleotide sequence: TGTGCCAGCAGTTCCGGGGGGGCTAGCGGCTACACCTTC. As protein: CASSSGGASGYTF.

This clone occurred a few times. This chain connects TRBV2 to TRBJ2-5; D perhaps matches TRBD1 (5 bases). The V gene lost 10 bases and the J gene lost 1 base, with 13 bases spanning the gap. The germline V gene encodes CDR1 SNHLY and CDR2 FYNNEI. CDR3 length: 13 residues. The CDR3 sequence: CATLGATQETQYF. For the CDR3, the DNA is TGTGCCACCTTAGGGGCCACCCAAGAGACCCAGTACTTC.

The chain has TRBV28 and TRBJ2-7, with 8 nucleotides matching TRBD1. Germline values: CDR1 MDHEN, CDR2 SYDVKM. The CDR3 spans 13 residues. The ends lost 6 bases at V and 3 bases at J; junction bases unmatched: 4. The CDR3 DNA sequence: TGTGCCAGCAGGACTGGACAGGGCTACGAGCAGTACTTC. As protein: CASRTGQGYEQYF.

This CDR3 is CASSESRTGWDTEAFF. For the CDR3, the DNA is TGCGCCAGCAGTGAGAGTCGGACAGGGTGGGACACTGAAGCTTTCTTT. V usage is TRBV10-1 and J usage is TRBJ1-1; 8 nucleotides align to TRBD1. V dropped 2 bases and J dropped 3; count of bases not matched to a gene: 8. The CDR3 consists of 16 residues. Germline CDR1 is WNHNN and CDR2 is SYGVQD (reference sequence).

The V call is TRBV5-1, the J call TRBJ2-3; TRBD2 aligns across 12 bases. V was pared by 4 bases and J by 2 bases, with 5 bases of the junction left unmatched. CDR1 is SGHRS, CDR2 YFSETQ, per germline. This CDR3 comprises 16 residues. The DNA for the CDR3 is TGCGCCAGCAGCGACCTAGCGGGAGGGGACACAGATACGCAGTATTTT. Its translation is CASSDLAGGDTDTQYF.

This chain links TRBV14 with TRBJ1-6, with no clear D. Germline loops: CDR1 SGHDN, CDR2 FVKESK. Trimming pared 1 base from V and 5 bases from J, leaving 3 bases between. The CDR3 covers 13 residues. This CDR3 reads CASSQVDNSPLHF. CDR3 DNA sequence: TGTGCCAGCAGCCAAGTCGATAATTCACCCCTCCACTTT.

The chain joins TRBV5-1 to TRBJ2-1; 8 nucleotides match TRBD1. J lost 3 bases, V lost 0 bases, and 2 bases had no gene match. CDR1 and CDR2 from the germline V gene are SGHRS and YFSETQ. CDR3 length: 15 amino acids. As DNA, the CDR3 is TGCGCCAGCAGCTTGGACAGGGGGATCTACAATGAGCAGTTCTTC. Encoded protein: CASSLDRGIYNEQFF.

The chain uses TRBV7-6 and TRBJ2-2; TRBD1 agrees at 7 bases. Germline V gives CDR1 SGHVS, CDR2 FNYEAQ. The V gene end was trimmed by 2 bases and the J gene end by 1 base; junction bases not matched to a gene: 1. The CDR3 runs 15 residues. CDR3 sequence reads: CASSLRQGNTGELFF. The CDR3 nucleotides are TGTGCCAGCAGCTTAAGACAGGGGAACACCGGGGAGCTGTTTTTT.

J is TRBJ1-1 and V is TRBV28; D unresolved. Trimming took 3 bases from V and 2 from J, leaving 16 bases between them. Germline V gives CDR1 MDHEN, CDR2 SYDVKM. The CDR3 is 16 residues long. The CDR3 region has the DNA TGTGCCAGCAGTTTGGCAGCATACATAGCCAACACTGAAGCTTTCTTT. Residues: CASSLAAYIANTEAFF.

The chain uses TRBV6-2 or TRBV6-3 and TRBJ1-5; TRBD1 aligns across 8 bases. V gave up 3 bases and J gave up 5 bases; unmatched junction bases: 6. The CDR3 consists of 15 residues. CDR1 MNHEY and CDR2 SVGEGT come from the germline V gene. CDR3 residues: CASSYSTGGDQPQHF. The CDR3 nucleotides read TGTGCCAGCAGTTATTCTACAGGGGGAGATCAGCCCCAGCATTTT.

The V and J genes are TRBV19 and TRBJ2-5; the match to TRBD2 covers 8 bases. The V and J ends lost 3 bases and 2 bases, in that order; junction bases with no gene match: 5. The germline V gene encodes CDR1 LNHDA and CDR2 SQIVND (reference sequence). The CDR3 runs 15 residues. Here the CDR3 reads CASSIPGGSQETQYF. The CDR3 DNA sequence: TGTGCCAGTAGTATCCCGGGGGGGAGTCAAGAGACCCAGTACTTC.

The CDR3 nucleotides are TGTGCCAGCAGTGGTCCCGGGACTAGCGGGTGCTACGAGCAGTACTTC. It is translated as CASSGPGTSGCYEQYF. The chain carries TRBV6-4 and TRBJ2-7; the match to TRBD2 covers 12 bases. The CDR3 length is 16 residues. Germline V gene data show CDR1 as MRHNA and CDR2 as SNTAGT. Germline trimming cut 4 bases from V and 3 bases from J; bases unmatched to any gene: 7.

The V call is TRBV2, the J call TRBJ2-5; tentatively, D is TRBD1 (6 bases). The germline V gene has CDR1 SNHLY and CDR2 FYNNEI. Trimming took off 3 bases at V and 5 bases at J, with 16 bases between the two ends. The CDR3 contains 15 residues. The DNA of the CDR3 is TGTGCCAGCAGTGACACAGGGCTTTCGTGGGAGACCCAGTACTTC. Translating it yields CASSDTGLSWETQYF.

CDR3 nucleotides: TGTGCCACTACCCGTAAAGCCCAAGACAATCAGCCCCAGCATTTT. It specifies CATTRKAQDNQPQHF. This chain connects TRBV19 to TRBJ1-5; D remains unclear. Germline V gene sequence: CDR1 LNHDA, CDR2 SQIVND (reference sequence). This CDR3 is built from 15 residues. V was shortened by 10 bases and J by 3 bases, with 19 bases between the two germline ends. Together with reference TRBV19 and TRBJ1-5, the CDR3 gives the full variable domain: DGGITQSPKYLFRKEGQNVTLSCEQNLNHDAMYWYRQDPGQGLRLIYYSQIVNDFQKGDIAEGYSVSREKKESFPLTVTSAQKNPTAFYLCATTRKAQDNQPQHFGDGTRLSIL.

V gene TRBV18 combines with J gene TRBJ1-4, with 9 bases matching TRBD1. Germline CDR1 and CDR2: KGHSH and LQKENI. J was trimmed by 2 bases and V by 1 base; bases with no gene match: 8. This CDR3 is 18 amino acids long. CDR3 DNA sequence: TGTGCCAGCTCACCACGAGTCCCGGGACAGGGTACTAATGAAAAACTGTTTTTT. It encodes CASSPRVPGQGTNEKLFF.

The J gene is TRBJ1-4, the V gene TRBV19; D gene ambiguous. The V end was cut by 2 bases, the J end by 5 bases, with 6 bases between. Germline V gives CDR1 LNHDA, CDR2 SQIVND (reference sequence). There are 13 residues in the CDR3. CDR3 coding DNA: TGTGCCAGTAGTATACTCAGGAATGAAAAACTGTTTTTT. Its protein is CASSILRNEKLFF.

CDR3 DNA: TGTGCCAGCAGCTCACTAGCGGAGTTCTCCTACAATGAGCAGTTCTTC. Translation gives CASSSLAEFSYNEQFF. The gene calls are TRBV4-2 and TRBJ2-1, with 8 bases lining up with TRBD2. Per germline, CDR1 LGHNA and CDR2 YNFKEQ. This CDR3 spans 16 amino acids. The junction had 6 bases not matched to a gene; V was cut back by 5 bases and J by 0 bases.

The rearrangement uses TRBV20-1 and TRBJ2-4; no clear D. The CDR3 is made up of 15 amino acids. V was clipped by 3 bases and J by 6 bases, with 18 bases between them. Germline-derived CDR1 and CDR2 are DFQATT and SNEGSKA (reference sequence). The CDR3 coding sequence is TGCAGTGCTAGTACTGACCGGGTGGTGTCAAACATTCAGTACTTC. Amino acid sequence: CSASTDRVVSNIQYF.

The gene calls are TRBV6-5 and TRBJ2-2, with D maybe TRBD2 (5 bases). This CDR3 spans 15 amino acids. V dropped 5 bases and J dropped 7 bases, with 17 bases sitting between them. Germline CDR1 reads MNHEY; CDR2 reads SVGAGI. The CDR3, as DNA: TGTGCCAGCAGTCACGGAGGAAGAGGTGGCGGGGAGCTGTTTTTT. Translating gives CASSHGGRGGGELFF.